This T cell receptor (beta chain) was identified during a study of T cells expressing NK-cell markers (TCRdb year 2020). Background on the whole study: TCR beta-chain repertoires were profiled in sorted CD3+CD56+NKG2C+, CD3+CD56+NKG2C- and CD3+CD56-NKG2C+ T-cell subsets from seven or eight donors. Seven of the eight sequenced donors were HCMV-seropositive and one was HCMV-seronegative. The eight sequenced donors were randomly selected healthy volunteers, three men and five women. Illumina HiSeq 2000/2500, MiSeq or NextSeq was used to sequence libraries as 2 x 150 bp reads. The full study reports these points: Whether the expanded NKG2C-expressing T cell clones were specific for HCMV antigens remained unclear. In several donors, the dominant CD3+CD56+NKG2C+ clonotypes were among the top 10 CD8+ clonotypes and accounted for roughly 1.0-7.0% of CD8+ T cells. Those dominant clonotypes were again the most abundant among CD3+CD56-NKG2C+ cells in a handful of donors, at 28.3-60.1%.

A commercial ELISA kit detecting HCMV-specific IgG in serum was used to determine HCMV serostatus. Ficoll density gradient centrifugation was used to isolate peripheral blood mononuclear cells from blood. As regards this clonotype: The antigen it recognizes is unknown.

Counted from cysteine to phenylalanine, this CDR3 has 14 amino acids. The protein alone is recorded here. CDR1 and CDR2 were assigned from the germline V gene (reference sequence) as DFQATT and SNEGSKA. Reads for this sample came from an Illumina HiSeq 2000. TCR beta cDNA libraries were prepared using 5'RACE template switching, which introduced a universal primer site and unique molecular identifiers. cDNA synthesis was primed from the TCR beta constant segment, followed by two successive PCR amplification steps. On the study's bioinformatics: MIGEC was used to demultiplex reads and group reads by UMI, and MiTCR was used to assemble and quantify clonotypes. To exclude erroneous sequences, only TCR cDNA sequences supported by at least two reads were retained. The tcR package was used for downstream repertoire analysis, and clonotypes were matched between fractions using CDR3 nucleotide sequence together with V segment. VDJmatch was used to annotate antigen specificity against VDJdb, with one amino acid substitution in CDR3 allowed. Each entry corresponds to one CDR3 protein sequence from reads that TCRdb reprocessed, and DNA is not given. The authors' filters were not applied to this entry. The table held for this sample gives 350,000 to 400,000 distinct CDR3 sequences. The ten largest clones take up around 11% of the sample.

The chain is made from TRBV20-1 and TRBJ2-7; TCRdb proposes TRBD1, but this gene call is untestable without DNA. Sample: blood T cells: a sorted CD56 or NKG2C T cell subset, CD4+ or CD8+ T cells, or bulk PBMC T cells (not recorded which). This clonotype was sampled from a woman in her forties or fifties in good health. Donor details come from another sample of the same person, matched by shared clones. For the CDR3, the sequence is CSARDAGTVYEQYF.